This entry features one T cell receptor (beta chain) sequence. This clone was counted between two and nine times. Its cognate antigen has yet to be identified. No base-level quality is on record; no much larger clone is a single base apart. This sample was taken from a study of control samples from healthy donors and cancer patients (TCRdb year 2020). The protocol used for the library was the immunoSEQ multiplex PCR assay. TCRdb provides this immuneACCESS table in a form limited to in-frame rearrangements. Some clones are lacking; in checked studies, under half of them reflect an unresolved V gene, and why the rest are absent is not known. A total of 75,000 to 100,000 clones appear in this sample, 82% of them only once. 2% to 2.5% of the sample comes from the top ten. The germline V gene yields MGHRA for CDR1 and YSYEKL for CDR2. V loses 3 bases at its end and J loses 4 bases; junction bases beyond the gene matches: 15. The CDR3 runs 17 amino acids, cysteine and phenylalanine included. Kept here is only the CDR3 DNA, which spans 51 bases and is read in frame from base 1.

The rearrangement combines TRBV4-1 with TRBJ2-7; 7 nucleotides in the junction match TRBD2. The clonotype comes from a man aged 55 to 69 in good health. The sequencing input was blood. The nucleotide sequence is given as TGCGCCAGCAGCCATGACCGGGACCCGCGCGGGAGTTACGAGCAGTACTTC. Translated, this is CASSHDRDPRGSYEQYF.